These T cell receptor beta chains were read from a single sample in a study of patients and donors after allogeneic stem cell transplantation. TCRdb reprocessed the RT-PCR reads with MiXCR, giving one entry per CDR3 protein. The sample gives 160,000 or so distinct CDR3 sequences, about a quarter of which show up once; more than 25% is in the top ten. The sample consisted of blood, either unsorted or a sorted T cell fraction (not recorded which). The receptor source for this set is a human donor who was either an allogeneic HSCT recipient or a stem cell or donor lymphocyte infusion donor (not recorded which). It is not recorded whose cells these are; they may come from a transplant donor. Each CDR3 is given with its conserved first and last residue. A D gene is named only where the DNA matches it firmly. Clone size is stated in some rows and not others, as once, few, many or a class when expanded.

TRBV21-1,.,TRBJ2-7,.,TGTGCCAGCAGCCCCTTCGTAAAGGGGACTAGAGCCTACGAGCAGTACTTC,CASSPFVKGTRAYEQYF
TRBV27,TRBD1,TRBJ2-5,.,TGTGCCAGCAGTTTAACCCCAGGGGGTGTCCAAGAGACCCAGTACTTC,CASSLTPGGVQETQYF
TRBV2,.,TRBJ1-3,many,TGTGCCAGCAGTGAAGCAGCAAACACCATATATTTT,CASSEAANTIYF
TRBV13,.,TRBJ2-3,few,TGTGCCAGCAGCCCCGGGGTGAAGGAGGGAGACACAGATACGCAGTATTTT,CASSPGVKEGDTDTQYF
TRBV6-1,.,TRBJ1-5,many,TGTGCCAGCAGTGAAGCTCCAGGGGGCAATCAGCCCCAGCATTTT,CASSEAPGGNQPQHF
TRBV12-3/TRBV12-4,TRBD2,TRBJ2-2,.,TGTGCCAGCAGCCGGGAGGTCAACACCGGGGAGCTGTTTTTT,CASSREVNTGELFF
TRBV13,.,TRBJ2-7,.,TGTGCCAGCAGCTTACGTCCAGGGGCGTCCTACGAGCAGTACTTC,CASSLRPGASYEQYF
TRBV7-2,.,TRBJ1-1,few,TGTGCCAGCACCCAGATTTTTACTGAAGCTTTCTTT,CASTQIFTEAFF
TRBV20-1,.,TRBJ2-7,.,TGCAGTGCTAGACCTGACAGCTACGAGCAGTACTTC,CSARPDSYEQYF
TRBV4-1,.,TRBJ1-6,few,TGCGCCAGCAGCCAAATAGGAGACAGAGTGGGGGAACCCCTCCACTTT,CASSQIGDRVGEPLHF
TRBV14,.,TRBJ2-7,.,TGTGCCAGCAGCCAAGGACCAGGGAGGTACGAGCAGTACTTC,CASSQGPGRYEQYF
TRBV20-1,.,TRBJ2-3,once,TGCAGTGCTAGAGAGTCGTTTGGGGGCACCACAGATACGCAGTATTTT,CSARESFGGTTDTQYF
TRBV20-1,TRBD1,TRBJ1-5,many,TGCAGTGCTACCGGACAGGACGGGTTCAATCAGCCCCAGCATTTT,CSATGQDGFNQPQHF
TRBV20-1,.,TRBJ2-1,.,TGCAGTGCAATATATTCCAGGCGGCCCAATGAGCAGTTCTTC,CSAIYSRRPNEQFF
TRBV5-1,TRBD1,TRBJ1-1,.,TGCGCCAGCAGCTTGACTCTTTGGGACAGGGCTGGAAGCACTGAAGCTTTCTTT,CASSLTLWDRAGSTEAFF
TRBV12-3/TRBV12-4,.,TRBJ1-1,.,TGTGCCAGCAGGGGGGGCCGGGGTGAAGCTTTCTTT,CASRGGRGEAFF
TRBV2,.,TRBJ2-7,.,TGTGCCAGCAGAGACGGACAGTGGCCCTACGAGCAGTACTTC,CASRDGQWPYEQYF
TRBV7-9,TRBD2,TRBJ2-7,few,TGTGCCAGCAGTTCTATCGTCAGACTAGCGGGAACCTACGAGCAGTACTTC,CASSSIVRLAGTYEQYF
TRBV5-1,TRBD2,TRBJ2-2,few,TGCGCCAGCAGCTTTGGACTAGCGGGGAGGACCAATAACACCGGGGAGCTGTTTTTT,CASSFGLAGRTNNTGELFF
TRBV10-3,.,TRBJ1-1,.,TGTGCCATCAGTGAGGTAACTCGGGGCGAAGCTTTCTTT,CAISEVTRGEAFF
TRBV4-3,.,TRBJ1-1,once,TGCGCCAGCAGCCAAGATATGGGGAACACTGAAGCTTTCTTT,CASSQDMGNTEAFF
TRBV6-2/TRBV6-3,.,TRBJ1-1,many,TGTGCCAGCAGCTACCGGCGGGTATGGGGGACTGAAGCTTTCTTT,CASSYRRVWGTEAFF
TRBV5-1,TRBD1,TRBJ1-1,many,TGCGCCAGCAGCTCGGAGACAGGGTTGAACACTGAAGCTTTCTTT,CASSSETGLNTEAFF
TRBV5-1,.,TRBJ1-2,.,TGCGCCAGCAGCTACGGGGACCCGGCCGGCATTTATGGCTACACCTTC,CASSYGDPAGIYGYTF
TRBV5-1,.,TRBJ1-1,many,TGCGCCAGCAGCTTGACGTCAGATGAAGCTTTCTTT,CASSLTSDEAFF
TRBV30,TRBD2,TRBJ2-3,.,TGTGCCTGGGAACTAGCGGACAGCACAGATACGCAGTATTTT,CAWELADSTDTQYF